This T cell receptor beta chain was obtained from a study of T cells in Graves' hyperthyroidism and ophthalmopathy. Study as a whole: Peripheral blood specimens were obtained at initial diagnosis, prior to any treatment. Study-wide findings and caveats: Blood held most thyroid clonotypes expanded above 0.001 frequency.

This clonotype has just one count. Its antigen remains unidentified. RNA transcripts yielded amplified TCR beta CDR3 regions. During a first-round RT-PCR of the TCR CDR3, the HTBI primer set was used. TCRdb reanalysed the multiplex PCR reads using MiXCR and keeps one entry per CDR3 protein. The sample contains 500,000 to 600,000 distinct CDR3 sequences, just under 20% of which appear only once. From germline, CDR1 is DFQATT and CDR2 SNEGSKA (reference sequence). This CDR3 spans 15 amino acids. Losses at the gene ends were 3 bases for V and 8 bases for J; bases not matched to a gene: 10. Enrolled ophthalmopathy patients presented with a Clinical Activity Score of at least 3, a NOSPECS grade of at least 4, and disease duration under 3 months.

The TCR was taken from a man aged 35 to 55 with Graves' ophthalmopathy. The rearrangement joins TRBV20-1 to TRBJ2-1; 10 nucleotides align to TRBD2. The sequenced sample consisted of blood. The CDR3 bases are TGCAGTGCTAGTTTGGCTAGCGGGAGAGGGCATGAGCAGTTCTTC. Amino acids: CSASLASGRGHEQFF.